These T cell receptor beta chains were read from a single sample in a study of OX40 agonist ivuxolimab in advanced cancers. Clones were sequenced by immunoSEQ multiplex PCR, and TCRdb holds only the in-frame ones, with some missing. Among fewer than 85,000 clones listed, about 80% were seen once. Sequenced here: CD4+ or CD8+ T cells sorted from blood, sampled in a trial of the OX40 agonist ivuxolimab. All receptors come from an adult with an advanced solid tumor such as melanoma, head and neck, liver or kidney cancer. Each CDR3 is given with its conserved first and last residue. A D gene is named only where the DNA matches it firmly. Clone size is given for some rows only: seen once, a few or many times, or a class if the clone is expanded.

TRBJ1-1 | - | - | 14 | TRBV11-2 | CASSRKRENTEAFF | TGTGCCAGCAGCCGGAAACGGGAGAACACTGAAGCTTTCTTT
TRBJ1-3 | - | - | 20 | TRBV19 | CASSIWVEVGDGLPGNTIYF | TGTGCCAGTAGTATATGGGTGGAGGTGGGTGACGGCCTCCCCGGAAACACCATATATTTT
TRBJ2-5 | - | - | 16 | TRBV5-1 | CASSLRPIGGGETQYF | TGCGCCAGCAGCTTACGTCCCATCGGTGGGGGAGAGACCCAGTACTTC
TRBJ2-2 | - | - | 14 | TRBV5-5 | CASSLNRNTGELFF | TGTGCCAGCAGCTTGAACCGGAACACCGGGGAGCTGTTTTTT
TRBJ1-2 | - | - | 13 | TRBV28 | CASSLMGFYGYTF | TGTGCCAGCAGTTTAATGGGGTTCTATGGCTACACCTTC
TRBJ2-1 | TRBD2 | - | 16 | TRBV7-2 | CASSLQGGGDDDEQFF | TGTGCCAGCAGCTTACAGGGCGGGGGAGACGACGATGAGCAGTTCTTC
TRBJ1-1 | - | - | 14 | TRBV5-4 | CASSFQGFSPEAFF | TGTGCCAGCAGCTTCCAGGGGTTCTCCCCCGAAGCTTTCTTT
TRBJ2-1 | - | - | 15 | TRBV5-5 | CASSLAASRVNEQFF | TGTGCCAGCAGCTTGGCTGCGTCCCGGGTTAATGAGCAGTTCTTC
TRBJ2-7 | - | - | 14 | TRBV27 | CASCSWDGSDEQYF | TGTGCCAGCTGCTCGTGGGACGGAAGCGACGAGCAGTACTTC
TRBJ2-1 | TRBD2 | - | 15 | TRBV6-4 | CASSDPSGKSAEQFF | TGTGCCAGCAGTGACCCTAGCGGGAAGAGCGCTGAGCAGTTCTTC
TRBJ1-5 | - | - | 15 | TRBV6-5 | CASSQRAYSNQPQHF | TGTGCCAGCAGCCAGAGAGCGTATAGCAATCAGCCCCAGCATTTT
TRBJ2-7 | - | - | 14 | TRBV7-2 | CASSLDVGRWEQYF | TGTGCCAGCAGCTTAGACGTGGGGCGGTGGGAGCAGTACTTC
TRBJ2-7 | - | - | 13 | TRBV6-6 | CASSSHISYEQYF | TGTGCCAGCAGTTCCCACATCAGCTACGAGCAGTACTTC
TRBJ1-5 | - | - | 14 | TRBV2 | CASSGGRNNQPQHF | TGTGCCAGCAGTGGAGGGCGGAACAATCAGCCCCAGCATTTT
TRBJ1-2 | - | few | 12 | TRBV28 | CASTKGISGYTF | TGTGCCAGCACGAAGGGAATAAGTGGCTACACCTTC
TRBJ1-2 | TRBD1 | - | 12 | TRBV6-5 | CASSTGQGHYTF | TGTGCCAGCAGTACCGGACAGGGGCACTACACCTTC
TRBJ1-1 | - | - | 14 | TRBV7-9 | CASSLPSHNTEAFF | TGTGCCAGCAGCTTACCATCACACAACACTGAAGCTTTCTTT
TRBJ1-2 | - | - | 12 | TRBV4-2 | CASSNRAYGYTF | TGTGCCAGCAGCAACCGGGCCTATGGCTACACCTTC
TRBJ2-7 | - | - | 13 | TRBV25-1 | CASSARGDNEQYF | TGTGCCAGCAGTGCTAGAGGGGACAACGAGCAGTACTTC
TRBJ1-5 | - | - | 15 | TRBV5-1 | CASSLTGLKDQPQHF | TGCGCCAGCAGCTTGACGGGGTTAAAGGATCAGCCCCAGCATTTT
TRBJ1-2 | - | - | 15 | TRBV10-2 | CASSDSRGTNYGYTF | TGCGCCAGCAGTGATAGCCGCGGTACTAACTATGGCTACACCTTC
TRBJ1-1 | TRBD1 | - | 14 | TRBV10-3 | CAISETGGDTEAFF | TGTGCCATCAGTGAGACAGGGGGCGACACTGAAGCTTTCTTT
TRBJ1-3 | - | few | 16 | TRBV7-2 | CASSPRGGASGNTIYF | TGTGCCAGCAGCCCCCGTGGGGGGGCATCTGGAAACACCATATATTTT
TRBJ1-1 | - | - | 13 | TRBV11-1 | CASSLQSNTEAFF | TGTGCCAGCAGCCTACAGTCGAACACTGAAGCTTTCTTT
TRBJ2-2 | - | - | 13 | TRBV25-1 | CASSEYGTGELFF | TGTGCCAGCAGTGAATACGGGACCGGGGAGCTGTTTTTT
TRBJ2-5 | TRBD2 | once | 13 | TRBV29-1 | CSVVLAEGETQYF | TGCAGCGTTGTACTAGCGGAGGGCGAGACCCAGTACTTC
TRBJ1-1 | - | - | 13 | TRBV5-1 | CASSLTGNTEAFF | TGCGCCAGCAGCTTGACAGGGAACACTGAAGCTTTCTTT
TRBJ2-5 | - | - | 12 | TRBV11-3 | CASSQEWETQYF | TGTGCCAGCAGCCAAGAATGGGAGACCCAGTACTTC
TRBJ2-1 | TRBD2 | - | 13 | TRBV6-6 | CATAGTNYNEQFF | TGTGCCACCGCCGGGACTAACTACAATGAGCAGTTCTTC
TRBJ1-5 | - | - | 18 | TRBV18 | CASSPLQWGEMDNQPQHF | TGTGCCAGCTCACCCCTTCAATGGGGGGAAATGGACAATCAGCCCCAGCATTTT
TRBJ2-2 | TRBD1 | - | 16 | TRBV28 | CASRSSGTGRTGELFF | TGTGCCAGCAGATCCTCCGGGACAGGGAGGACCGGGGAGCTGTTTTTT
TRBJ1-4 | - | - | 13 | TRBV2 | CASSARTNEKLFF | TGTGCCAGCAGTGCGAGGACAAATGAAAAACTGTTTTTT